The next 13 T cell receptor beta chains were all read from a single sample in a study of shared clonotypes between healthy human individuals. The table came from immunoSEQ multiplex PCR; TCRdb's copy has only in-frame clones and leaves some out. The table records roughly 2.5 million clones, around 94% of them present only once. What was sequenced was naive CD4+ T cells sorted from blood. As to subset: CD45RA+ positively selected. Receptors were obtained from a man in his late teens or twenties in good health.

As concerns this clone: Other DNA sequences within the sample encode an identical CDR3. V gene TRBV5-1 combines with J gene TRBJ1-1; TRBD1 aligns across 9 bases. Germline values: CDR1 SGHRS, CDR2 YFSETQ. J gave up 5 bases and V 4 bases, and 6 bases lay outside the gene matches. There are 14 residues in the CDR3. CDR3 region: CASSLPGTGTEAFF. As DNA, the CDR3 is TGCGCCAGCAGCCTTCCCGGGACAGGGACTGAAGCTTTCTTT. Using reference TRBV5-1 and TRBJ1-1 for the parts outside the CDR3, the full variable domain is KAGVTQTPRYLIKTRGQQVTLSCSPISGHRSVSWYQQTPGQGLQFLFEYFSETQRNKGNFPGRFSGRQFSNSRSEMNVSTLELGDSALYLCASSLPGTGTEAFFGQGTRLTVV.

In nucleotides, the CDR3 is TGTGCCAGCAGATCGGGACAGGGGGCGATGGATACGCAGTATTTT. This translates into CASRSGQGAMDTQYF. The V gene is TRBV6-5, the J gene TRBJ2-3; 12 bases line up with TRBD1. CDR1 and CDR2 (germline): MNHEY, SVGAGI. This CDR3 is built from 15 residues. V shed 6 bases and J 6 bases; nucleotides not matched to a gene: 7.

J is TRBJ2-2 and V is TRBV2; possible D gene TRBD2, 6 bases. The CDR3 spans 14 residues. CDR1 and CDR2 (germline): SNHLY, FYNNEI. Trimming pared 8 bases from V and 5 bases from J, leaving 15 bases between. The DNA for the CDR3 is TGTGCCAGCGGAGGGGACCAGGGAACCGGGGAGCTGTTTTTT. Translated: CASGGDQGTGELFF. The full variable domain, completed using reference TRBV2 and TRBJ2-2, is EPEVTQTPSHQVTQMGQEVILRCVPISNHLYFYWYRQILGQKVEFLVSFYNNEISEKSEIFDDQFSVERPDGSNFTLKIRSTKLEDSAMYFCASGGDQGTGELFFGEGSRLTVL.

This chain links TRBV18 with TRBJ1-1; a possible D gene is TRBD1 (5 bases). Trimming left V 1 base short and J 5 bases short, with 14 bases between. The CDR3 has 15 residues. CDR1 is KGHSH and CDR2 is LQKENI in the germline V gene. The CDR3 loop is CASSPRREGRTEAFF. CDR3 DNA sequence: TGTGCCAGCTCACCACGAAGGGAGGGGAGGACTGAAGCTTTCTTT. The variable domain in full, completed from reference TRBV18 and TRBJ1-1, reads NAGVMQNPRHLVRRRGQEARLRCSPMKGHSHVYWYRQLPEEGLKFMVYLQKENIIDESGMPKERFSAEFPKEGPSILRIQQVVRGDSAAYFCASSPRREGRTEAFFGQGTRLTVV.

In regard to this clone: Distinct nucleotide sequences in the sample also encode this CDR3. This sequence joins TRBV11-2 and TRBJ2-1; 7 nucleotides line up with TRBD2. There are 15 residues in the CDR3. After removal of 4 bases from V and 0 bases from J, the junction contained 3 bases not matched to a gene. CDR1 SGHAT and CDR2 FQNNGV come from the germline V gene. The CDR3 is CASSSGGSSYNEQFF. The CDR3, as DNA: TGTGCCAGCAGCTCGGGGGGAAGCTCCTACAATGAGCAGTTCTTC. Full variable domain (missing parts from reference TRBV11-2 and TRBJ2-1): EAGVAQSPRYKIIEKRQSVAFWCNPISGHATLYWYQQILGQGPKLLIQFQNNGVVDDSQLPKDRFSAERLKGVDSTLKIQPAKLEDSAVYLCASSSGGSSYNEQFFGPGTRLTVL.

The chain uses TRBV7-9 and TRBJ2-5, with D maybe TRBD1 (6 bases). With 1 base removed from V and 4 bases from J, the gap between germline ends came to 16 bases. Germline V gene lookup returns CDR1 SEHNR and CDR2 FQNEAQ (reference sequence). The CDR3 is 16 amino acids. CDR3 DNA: TGTGCCAGCAGCTTAGTCCGTACAGGGATGGGAGAGACCCAGTACTTC. This translates into CASSLVRTGMGETQYF. Supplemented by reference TRBV7-9 and TRBJ2-5, the full variable domain reads DTGVSQNPRHKITKRGQNVTFRCDPISEHNRLYWYRQTLGQGPEFLTYFQNEAQLEKSRLLSDRFSAERPKGSFSTLEIQRTEQGDSAMYLCASSLVRTGMGETQYFGPGTRLLVL.

To note about this clone: Other DNA sequences in this specimen translate into the identical CDR3. J is TRBJ1-1 and V is TRBV7-9; 8 bases align to TRBD1. Germline CDR1 SEHNR, CDR2 FQNEAQ (reference sequence). The CDR3 consists of 14 residues. V shed 1 base and J 7 bases; nucleotides not matched to a gene: 5. CDR3 protein: CASSLGQGAGEAFF. The CDR3 DNA reads TGTGCCAGCAGCTTAGGGCAGGGGGCAGGTGAAGCTTTCTTT. The entire variable domain, with the rest obtained from reference TRBV7-9 and TRBJ1-1, is as follows: DTGVSQNPRHKITKRGQNVTFRCDPISEHNRLYWYRQTLGQGPEFLTYFQNEAQLEKSRLLSDRFSAERPKGSFSTLEIQRTEQGDSAMYLCASSLGQGAGEAFFGQGTRLTVV.

The chain is built from TRBV4-1 and TRBJ2-3; D is undetermined. The CDR3 runs 19 residues. Germline CDR1 MGHRA, CDR2 YSYEKL. The germline V and J ends were trimmed by 0 bases and 1 base, with 20 bases remaining between them. The CDR3 nucleotides read TGCGCCAGCAGCCAAGACCCAACCCGTACACGGGTCGGCACAGATACGCAGTATTTT. It translates to CASSQDPTRTRVGTDTQYF.

The rearrangement joins TRBV5-4 to TRBJ1-2; D is perhaps TRBD1 (5 bases). From germline, CDR1 is SGHNT and CDR2 YYREEE (reference sequence). Trimming cost V 0 bases and J 6 bases, with 15 bases left between them. CDR3 size: 15 residues. CDR3 nucleotides: TGTGCCAGCAGCTTGGATCGCACACCGGGGGATGGCTACACCTTC. Residues: CASSLDRTPGDGYTF.

This sequence joins TRBV14 and TRBJ2-7, with 7 bases fitting TRBD1. From germline, CDR1 is SGHDN and CDR2 FVKESK. V gave up 10 bases and J gave up 4 bases; unmatched junction bases: 10. The length of the CDR3 is 13 residues. CDR3 residues: CATLRQGGYEQYF. The CDR3 region has the DNA TGTGCCACCCTTCGACAGGGTGGATACGAGCAGTACTTC.

The chain is built from TRBV30 and TRBJ2-5; 8 bases agree with TRBD1. After removal of 2 bases from V and 1 base from J, the junction contained 9 bases not matched to a gene. Per germline, CDR1 GTSNPN and CDR2 SVGIG (reference sequence). The CDR3 extends over 16 amino acids. DNA for the CDR3: TGTGCCTGGAGTCCTATACAGGGGGGATTCCAAGAGACCCAGTACTTC. Amino acids: CAWSPIQGGFQETQYF.

This clone appeared a single time. The rearrangement uses TRBV4-1 and TRBJ2-1; the D gene is possibly TRBD2 (6 bases). In germline, CDR1 is MGHRA, CDR2 YSYEKL. This CDR3 has 17 residues. Deletions cut 3 bases from V and 4 bases from J, with 19 bases between. The CDR3 bases are TGCGCCAGCAGCCACGTCTGGTTGCGGACTAAGTACAATGAGCAGTTCTTC. It codes for CASSHVWLRTKYNEQFF.

This chain connects TRBV2 to TRBJ2-2; D unresolved. The CDR3 loop spans 14 amino acids. The germline V gene encodes CDR1 SNHLY and CDR2 FYNNEI. V gave up 6 bases and J gave up 4 bases, with 12 bases separating them. In DNA form, the CDR3 reads TGTGCCAGCAGCGTAAGACTGGCCACCGGGGAGCTGTTTTTT. Protein sequence: CASSVRLATGELFF.